This T cell receptor (beta chain) was found in a study of response to subunit inactivated influenza vaccine. The germline V gene has CDR1 SGHDT and CDR2 YYEEEE. This CDR3 spans 13 amino acids. Trimming shortened V by 4 bases and J by 4 bases, and 12 bases separated the two germline ends. This clonotype has just a few counts. Its target is unknown. Using its own MiXCR run on the RT-PCR reads, TCRdb lists one record per CDR3 protein. Counted here are 630,000 or so distinct CDR3 sequences, less than 20% occurring once; the ten biggest clones make up around a tenth. The study, taken as a whole, reports: Each seasonal influenza vaccination recruits few new T cells, the authors suggested.

The source of this sequence is a middle-aged man who received an inactivated influenza vaccine. The specimen comprised PBMCs from blood, sampled 11 to 12 days after vaccination. The chain links TRBV5-6 to TRBJ2-7; D remains unclear. The CDR3 nucleotides read TGTGCCAGCAGCCCTGGGTGGAATTACGAGCAGTACTTC. This gives the protein CASSPGWNYEQYF.